The T cell receptor (beta chain) under discussion was sequenced for a study of blood T cell repertoires in COVID-19. Study in general: COVID-19 samples collected from the United States, Italy and Spain covered acute and convalescent phases. T cells, B-cell-depleted T cells, or PBMCs provided the cDNA or gDNA that served as material.

Germline V gives CDR1 MGHRA, CDR2 YSYEKL. The CDR3 spans 14 residues. V gave up 4 bases and J gave up 1 base, with 10 bases separating them. Per the study methods: Amplification of reference gene primers was used by the study to estimate nucleated cell counts. Using immunoSEQ multiplex PCR, the repertoire was profiled, and TCRdb retains in-frame clones only, with some absent. V and J calls and clone size are given by that table; D and trimming were obtained from the DNA. The sample has about 670,000 clones, just under 90% seen once. As regards this clone: Distinct nucleotide sequences in the sample also encode this CDR3.

This receptor was obtained from a woman between 18 and 29 years old with acute or convalescent COVID-19. Sequencing was done on a sample of peripheral blood. The chain employs TRBV4-1 and TRBJ1-1; D is ambiguous. For the CDR3, the DNA is TGCGCCAGCAGCCCTTTGGCAGGGAACACTGAAGCTTTCTTT. It is translated as CASSPLAGNTEAFF.